This T cell receptor beta chain came from a study of blood T cell repertoires in COVID-19. Germline assignment: CDR1 SGHTA and CDR2 FQGNSA. The CDR3 length is 13 residues. V was pared by 7 bases and J by 10 bases, with 17 bases between. In the original processing: It was from reference gene primer amplification that nucleated cell counts were estimated. Repertoires were generated with immunoSEQ multiplex PCR, while TCRdb's copy carries only in-frame clones and drops some. The V and J calls and the clone size are those of that table, but D and trimming were determined from the DNA. There are fewer than 140,000 clones in the sample; about 79% occur only once, and 6.2% lies in the top ten.

V is TRBV7-2 and J is TRBJ2-1; D perhaps matches TRBD2 (5 bases). The sequenced sample was peripheral blood. The clonotype comes from a man older than 75 with COVID-19, enrolled during active disease. This chain's CDR3 is CASTRIGGLEQFF. DNA for the CDR3: TGTGCCAGCACCCGTATTGGCGGGCTAGAGCAGTTCTTC.